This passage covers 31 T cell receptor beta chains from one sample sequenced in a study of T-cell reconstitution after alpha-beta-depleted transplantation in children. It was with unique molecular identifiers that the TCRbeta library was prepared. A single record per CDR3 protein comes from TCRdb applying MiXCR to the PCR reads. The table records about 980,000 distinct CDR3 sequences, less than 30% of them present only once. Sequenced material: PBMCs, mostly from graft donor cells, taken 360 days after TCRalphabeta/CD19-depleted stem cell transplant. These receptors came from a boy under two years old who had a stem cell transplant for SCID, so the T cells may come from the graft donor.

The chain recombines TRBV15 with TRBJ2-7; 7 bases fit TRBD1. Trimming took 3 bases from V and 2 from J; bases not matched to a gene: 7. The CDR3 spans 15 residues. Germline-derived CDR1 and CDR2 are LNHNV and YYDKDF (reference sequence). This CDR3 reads CATSSQDRNTYEQYF. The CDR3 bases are TGTGCCACCAGCAGCCAGGACAGGAATACCTACGAGCAGTACTTC.

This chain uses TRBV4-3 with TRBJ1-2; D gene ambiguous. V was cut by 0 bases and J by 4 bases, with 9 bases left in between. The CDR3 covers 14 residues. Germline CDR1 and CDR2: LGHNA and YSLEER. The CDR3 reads CASSQDGQSYGYTF. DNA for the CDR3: TGCGCCAGCAGCCAAGATGGTCAGAGCTATGGCTACACCTTC.

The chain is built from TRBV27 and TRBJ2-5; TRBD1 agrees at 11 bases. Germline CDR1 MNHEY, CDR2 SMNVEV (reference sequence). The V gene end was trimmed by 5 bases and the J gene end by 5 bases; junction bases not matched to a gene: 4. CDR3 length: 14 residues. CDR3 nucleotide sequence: TGTGCCAGCAGTCCGGACAGGGGGCCGGAGACCCAGTACTTC. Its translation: CASSPDRGPETQYF.

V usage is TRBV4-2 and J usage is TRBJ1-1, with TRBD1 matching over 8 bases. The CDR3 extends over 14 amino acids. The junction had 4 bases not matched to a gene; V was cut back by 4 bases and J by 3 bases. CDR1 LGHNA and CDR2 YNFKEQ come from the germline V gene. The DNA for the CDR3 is TGTGCCAGCAGCCGACCAGGGGGCCACACTGAAGCTTTCTTT. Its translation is CASSRPGGHTEAFF.

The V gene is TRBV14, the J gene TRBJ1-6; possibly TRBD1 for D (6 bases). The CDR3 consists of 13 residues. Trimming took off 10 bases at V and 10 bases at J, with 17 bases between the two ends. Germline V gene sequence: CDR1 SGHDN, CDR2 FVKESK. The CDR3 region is CATAQGRLSPLHF. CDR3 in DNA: TGTGCCACGGCACAGGGAAGATTGTCACCCCTCCACTTT.

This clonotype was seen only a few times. Here the CDR3 DNA reads TGTGCCAGCAGTAGGGACTTCTTCACAGATACGCAGTATTTT. Protein sequence: CASSRDFFTDTQYF. The chain has TRBV7-2 and TRBJ2-3; the D gene is possibly TRBD2 (6 bases). Germline V lookup: CDR1 SGHTA, CDR2 FQGNSA. The CDR3 runs to 14 residues. V dropped 6 bases and J dropped 2 bases, with 12 bases sitting between them.

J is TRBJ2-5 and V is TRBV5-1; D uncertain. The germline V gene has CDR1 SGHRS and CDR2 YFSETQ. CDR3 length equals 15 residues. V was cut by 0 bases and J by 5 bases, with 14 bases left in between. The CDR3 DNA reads TGCGCCAGCAGCTTGGAAGGTCTAGGATTTGAGACCCAGTACTTC. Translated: CASSLEGLGFETQYF.

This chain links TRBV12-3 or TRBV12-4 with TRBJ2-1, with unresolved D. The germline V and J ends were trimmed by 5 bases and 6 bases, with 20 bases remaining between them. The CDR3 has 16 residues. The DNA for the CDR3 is TGTGCCAGCAGTCCCTGGGCCGCCCCCTTAGGCAATGAGCAGTTCTTC. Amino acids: CASSPWAAPLGNEQFF.

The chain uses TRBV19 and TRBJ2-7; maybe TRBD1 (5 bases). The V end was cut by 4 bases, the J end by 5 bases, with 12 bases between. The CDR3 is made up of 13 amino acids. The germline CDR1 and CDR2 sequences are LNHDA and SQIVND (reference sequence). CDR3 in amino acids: CASSNQGIDEQYF. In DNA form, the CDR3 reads TGTGCCAGTAGTAACCAGGGCATCGACGAGCAGTACTTC.

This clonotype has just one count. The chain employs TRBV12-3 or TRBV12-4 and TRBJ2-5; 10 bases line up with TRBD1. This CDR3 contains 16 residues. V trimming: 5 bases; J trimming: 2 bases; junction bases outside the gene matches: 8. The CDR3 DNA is TGTGCCAGCAGTCCCCGTCAGGGACAGGGGCAAGAGACCCAGTACTTC. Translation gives CASSPRQGQGQETQYF.

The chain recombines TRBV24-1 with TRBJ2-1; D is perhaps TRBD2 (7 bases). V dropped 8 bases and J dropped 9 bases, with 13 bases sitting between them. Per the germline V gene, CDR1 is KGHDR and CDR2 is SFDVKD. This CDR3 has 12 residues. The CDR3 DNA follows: TGTGCCACCACACAGGGAGGGGGTGAGCAGTTCTTC. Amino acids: CATTQGGGEQFF.

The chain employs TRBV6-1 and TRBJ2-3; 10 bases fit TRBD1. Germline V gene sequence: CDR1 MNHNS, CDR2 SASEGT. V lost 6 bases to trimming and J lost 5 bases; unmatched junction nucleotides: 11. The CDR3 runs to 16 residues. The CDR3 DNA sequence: TGTGCCAGCAGCCCCGGGACAGGGGCTTTGGGAGATACGCAGTATTTT. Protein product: CASSPGTGALGDTQYF.

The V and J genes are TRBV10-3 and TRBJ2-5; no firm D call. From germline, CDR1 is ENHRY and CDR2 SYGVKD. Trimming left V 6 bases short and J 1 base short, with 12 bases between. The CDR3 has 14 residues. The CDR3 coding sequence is TGTGCCATCAGCGCCCCGGAGTTCCAAGAGACCCAGTACTTC. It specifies CAISAPEFQETQYF.

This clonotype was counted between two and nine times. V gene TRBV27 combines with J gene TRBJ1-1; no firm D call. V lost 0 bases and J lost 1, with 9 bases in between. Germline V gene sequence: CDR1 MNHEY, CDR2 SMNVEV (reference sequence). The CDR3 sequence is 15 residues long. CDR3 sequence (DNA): TGTGCCAGCAGTTTATCCCGGGGAGGGAACACTGAAGCTTTCTTT. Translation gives CASSLSRGGNTEAFF.

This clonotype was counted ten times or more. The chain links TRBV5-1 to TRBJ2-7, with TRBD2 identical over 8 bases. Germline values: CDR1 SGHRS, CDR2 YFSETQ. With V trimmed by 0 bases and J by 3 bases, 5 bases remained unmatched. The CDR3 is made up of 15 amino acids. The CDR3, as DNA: TGCGCCAGCAGCTTGGAGGTAGCGGGGAGCTACGAGCAGTACTTC. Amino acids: CASSLEVAGSYEQYF.

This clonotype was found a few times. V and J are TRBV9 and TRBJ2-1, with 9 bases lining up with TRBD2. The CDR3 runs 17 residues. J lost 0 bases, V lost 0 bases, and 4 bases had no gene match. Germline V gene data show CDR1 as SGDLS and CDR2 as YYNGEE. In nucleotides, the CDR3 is TGTGCCAGCAGCGTAGCTAGCGGGGCGAGCTCCTACAATGAGCAGTTCTTC. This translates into CASSVASGASSYNEQFF.

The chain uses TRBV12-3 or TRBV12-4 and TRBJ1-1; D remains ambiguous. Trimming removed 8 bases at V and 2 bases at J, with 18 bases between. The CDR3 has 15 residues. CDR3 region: CASYWILAGNTEAFF. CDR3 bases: TGTGCCAGCTACTGGATCCTCGCGGGAAACACTGAAGCTTTCTTT.

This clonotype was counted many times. This chain's CDR3 is CSAREGQLLYGYTF. The CDR3, as DNA: TGCAGTGCTAGAGAGGGGCAGCTTCTCTATGGCTACACCTTC. The rearrangement links TRBV20-1 to TRBJ1-2; tentative D call: TRBD1 (5 bases). V shed 0 bases and J shed 4 bases, with 12 bases lying between them. The CDR3 length is 14 residues. CDR1 is DFQATT, CDR2 SNEGSKA, per germline (reference sequence).

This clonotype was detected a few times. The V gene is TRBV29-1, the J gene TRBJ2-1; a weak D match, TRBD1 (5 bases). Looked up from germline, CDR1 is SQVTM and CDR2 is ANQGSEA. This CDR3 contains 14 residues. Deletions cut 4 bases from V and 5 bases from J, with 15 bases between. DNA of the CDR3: TGCAGCGTTGCCCTACAGGTTTTGGACAATGAGCAGTTCTTC. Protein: CSVALQVLDNEQFF.

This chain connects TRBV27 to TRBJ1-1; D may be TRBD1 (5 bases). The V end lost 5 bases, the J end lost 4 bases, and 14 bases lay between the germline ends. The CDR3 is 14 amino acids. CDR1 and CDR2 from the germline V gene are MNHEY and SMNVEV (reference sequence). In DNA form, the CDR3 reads TGTGCCAGCAGTCGCGCAGGACACCCCACTGAAGCTTTCTTT. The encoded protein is CASSRAGHPTEAFF.

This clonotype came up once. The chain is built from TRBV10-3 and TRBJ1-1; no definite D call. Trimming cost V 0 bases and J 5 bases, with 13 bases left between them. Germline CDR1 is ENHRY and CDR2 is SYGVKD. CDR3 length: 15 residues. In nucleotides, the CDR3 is TGTGCCATCAGTGAGTCAACGGGAGGCGGGACTGAAGCTTTCTTT. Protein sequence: CAISESTGGGTEAFF.

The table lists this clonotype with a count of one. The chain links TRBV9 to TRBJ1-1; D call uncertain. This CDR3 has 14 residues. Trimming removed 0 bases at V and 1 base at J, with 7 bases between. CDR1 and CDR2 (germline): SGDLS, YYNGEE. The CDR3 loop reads CASSVEPQNTEAFF. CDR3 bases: TGTGCCAGCAGCGTAGAGCCCCAGAACACTGAAGCTTTCTTT.

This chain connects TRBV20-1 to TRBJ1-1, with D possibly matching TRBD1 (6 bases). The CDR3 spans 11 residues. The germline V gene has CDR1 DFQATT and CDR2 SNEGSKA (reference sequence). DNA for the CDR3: TGCAGCCAGACAGGCAGGACTGAAGCTTTCTTT. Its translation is CSQTGRTEAFF.

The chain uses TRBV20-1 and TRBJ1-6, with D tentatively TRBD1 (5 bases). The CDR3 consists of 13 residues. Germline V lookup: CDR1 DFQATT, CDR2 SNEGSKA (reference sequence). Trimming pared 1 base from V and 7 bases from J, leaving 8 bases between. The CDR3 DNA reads TGCAGTGCTAGAGGGACACCCAATTCACCCCTCCACTTT. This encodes CSARGTPNSPLHF.

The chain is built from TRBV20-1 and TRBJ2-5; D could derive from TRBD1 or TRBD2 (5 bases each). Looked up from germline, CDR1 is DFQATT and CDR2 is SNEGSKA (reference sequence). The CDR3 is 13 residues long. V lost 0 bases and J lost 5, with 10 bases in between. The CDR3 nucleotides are TGCAGTGCTAGAGAGGCAGGGACGGAGACCCAGTACTTC. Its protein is CSAREAGTETQYF.

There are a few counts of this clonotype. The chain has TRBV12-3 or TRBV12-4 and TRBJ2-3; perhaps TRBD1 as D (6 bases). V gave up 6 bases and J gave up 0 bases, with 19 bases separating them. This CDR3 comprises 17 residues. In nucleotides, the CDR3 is TGTGCCAGCAGCCTTCTCCCAGGGGCTCGGAGCACAGATACGCAGTATTTT. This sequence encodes CASSLLPGARSTDTQYF.

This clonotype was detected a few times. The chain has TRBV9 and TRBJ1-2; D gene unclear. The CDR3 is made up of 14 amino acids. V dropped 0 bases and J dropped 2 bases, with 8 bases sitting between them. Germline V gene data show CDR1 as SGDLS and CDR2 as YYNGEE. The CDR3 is CASSVAEKNYGYTF. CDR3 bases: TGTGCCAGCAGCGTAGCTGAGAAAAACTATGGCTACACCTTC. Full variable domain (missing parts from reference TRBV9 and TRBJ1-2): DSGVTQTPKHLITATGQRVTLRCSPRSGDLSVYWYQQSLDQGLQFLIQYYNGEERAKGNILERFSAQQFPDLHSELNLSSLELGDSALYFCASSVAEKNYGYTFGSGTRLTVV.

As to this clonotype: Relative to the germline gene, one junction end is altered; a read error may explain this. The CDR3 region is CASTRSYNSPLHF. The CDR3 nucleotides read TGTGCCAGCACCAGGTCATATAATTCCCCCCTCCACTTT. The V and J genes are TRBV2 and TRBJ1-6; D not resolved. The V gene's germline CDR1 is SNHLY and CDR2 FYNNEI. The CDR3 consists of 13 residues.

CDR3 protein: CASSQYRDRDNGYTF. In DNA form, the CDR3 reads TGCGCCAGCAGCCAGTACCGGGACAGGGACAATGGCTACACCTTC. The chain is built from TRBV4-3 and TRBJ1-2; 9 nucleotides match TRBD1. Germline-derived CDR1 and CDR2 are LGHNA and YSLEER. V shed 3 bases, J shed 6 bases, and the junction held 8 bases outside the gene matches. The CDR3 length is 15 residues.

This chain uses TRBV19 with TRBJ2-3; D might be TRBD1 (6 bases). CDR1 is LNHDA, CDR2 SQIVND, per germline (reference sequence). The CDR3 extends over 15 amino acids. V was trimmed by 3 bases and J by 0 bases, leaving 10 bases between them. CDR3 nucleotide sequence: TGTGCCAGTAGTATTTACAGGGTTAGCACAGATACGCAGTATTTT. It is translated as CASSIYRVSTDTQYF.

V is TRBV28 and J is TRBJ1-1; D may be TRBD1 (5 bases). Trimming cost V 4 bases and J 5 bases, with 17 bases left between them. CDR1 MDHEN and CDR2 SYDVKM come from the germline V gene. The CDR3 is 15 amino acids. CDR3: CASSSLDGTGTEAFF. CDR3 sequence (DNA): TGTGCCAGCAGTTCCCTGGACGGGACGGGTACTGAAGCTTTCTTT.